A selection of T cell receptor beta chains follows, all from one sample in a study of neurological immune-mediated disorders. TCRdb re-called the 5' RACE reads through MiXCR, storing one row per CDR3 protein. The repertoire has tens of thousands of distinct CDR3 sequences, around 6% of them found once; the top ten carry about 0.57%. The sample comprised CD4+ T cells from blood. The receptor set was obtained from a middle-aged woman in good health. The CDR3 runs from the conserved cysteine through the conserved F or W. The order of the fields is clone size, J gene, V gene, D gene, CDR3 DNA, CDR3 protein. A D gene is named only where the DNA matches it firmly. Only some rows state a clone size, as once, few, many or a class for expanded clones.

clone_size: many
j_call: TRBJ2-7
v_call: TRBV27
d_call: -
cdr3_nt: TGTGCCAGCAGTCCCCGGGCAGGGGAGGAGCAGTACTTC
cdr3_aa: CASSPRAGEEQYF

clone_size: many
j_call: TRBJ2-7
v_call: TRBV10-3
d_call: -
cdr3_nt: TGTGCCATCAGTGACAACTACGAGCAGTACTTC
cdr3_aa: CAISDNYEQYF

clone_size: many
j_call: TRBJ2-7
v_call: TRBV6-5
d_call: TRBD2
cdr3_nt: TGTGCCAGCAGCCCTAGCGGGAGTACCTACGAGCAGTACTTC
cdr3_aa: CASSPSGSTYEQYF

clone_size: many
j_call: TRBJ1-6
v_call: TRBV15
d_call: -
cdr3_nt: TGTGCCACCAGCAGAGATGTTGGCCCTTCCCTTTCACCCCTCCACTTT
cdr3_aa: CATSRDVGPSLSPLHF

clone_size: many
j_call: TRBJ2-7
v_call: TRBV20-1
d_call: TRBD2
cdr3_nt: TGCAGTGCTAGAGGACTAGCGGGGTCTGGGGAGCAGTACTTC
cdr3_aa: CSARGLAGSGEQYF

clone_size: many
j_call: TRBJ1-4
v_call: TRBV5-1
d_call: -
cdr3_nt: TGCGCCAGCAGCCCCGGGACTTCAACTAATGAAAAACTGTTTTTT
cdr3_aa: CASSPGTSTNEKLFF

clone_size: many
j_call: TRBJ2-6
v_call: TRBV20-1
d_call: -
cdr3_nt: TGCAGTGCTAGACCGGTAACTGGGGCCAACGTCCTGACTTTC
cdr3_aa: CSARPVTGANVLTF

clone_size: many
j_call: TRBJ2-5
v_call: TRBV7-6
d_call: -
cdr3_nt: TGTGCCAGCAGCTTATTAGCGATCCAAGAGACCCAGTACTTC
cdr3_aa: CASSLLAIQETQYF

clone_size: many
j_call: TRBJ2-3
v_call: TRBV20-1
d_call: -
cdr3_nt: TGCAGTGCTAGAGTGACAGATACGCAGTATTTT
cdr3_aa: CSARVTDTQYF

clone_size: many
j_call: TRBJ1-2
v_call: TRBV9
d_call: TRBD1
cdr3_nt: TGTGCCAGCAGCGGTGGAACCGAAGGGACAGACTATGGCTACACCTTC
cdr3_aa: CASSGGTEGTDYGYTF

clone_size: many
j_call: TRBJ2-2
v_call: TRBV21-1
d_call: -
cdr3_nt: TGTGCCAGCAGCAATGTTAGCGGGATTAACACCGGGGAGCTGTTTTTT
cdr3_aa: CASSNVSGINTGELFF

clone_size: few
j_call: TRBJ2-5
v_call: TRBV29-1
d_call: TRBD2
cdr3_nt: TGCAGCGCCGCTACTAGCGGGAGGTTCACTGCCGCCGACTTC
cdr3_aa: CSAATSGRFTAADF

clone_size: many
j_call: TRBJ2-6
v_call: TRBV28
d_call: TRBD2
cdr3_nt: TGTGCCAGCGGGGGAGGGCTGACCTCTGGGGCCAACGTCCTGACTTTC
cdr3_aa: CASGGGLTSGANVLTF

clone_size: -
j_call: TRBJ2-1
v_call: TRBV4-3
d_call: -
cdr3_nt: TGCGCCAGCAGCCAAGCTTCCCTAACCTACAACAATGAGCAGTTCTTC
cdr3_aa: CASSQASLTYNNEQFF

clone_size: many
j_call: TRBJ2-5
v_call: TRBV14
d_call: -
cdr3_nt: TGTGCCAGCAGCCCACTAAAGGCAGGCGGTAAAGAGACCCAGTACTTC
cdr3_aa: CASSPLKAGGKETQYF

clone_size: many
j_call: TRBJ1-4
v_call: TRBV20-1
d_call: -
cdr3_nt: TGCAGTGCTAGAGATCCGGGTGGGGCCAGGGAAAAACTGTTTTTT
cdr3_aa: CSARDPGGAREKLFF

clone_size: many
j_call: TRBJ2-1
v_call: TRBV27
d_call: TRBD1
cdr3_nt: TGTGCCAGCAGTTTAACCCGGGACAGGAGCAATGAGCAGTTCTTC
cdr3_aa: CASSLTRDRSNEQFF

clone_size: many
j_call: TRBJ1-2
v_call: TRBV5-1
d_call: -
cdr3_nt: TGCGCCAGCAGCTTGGACGGATCTAGACGAGGCTACACCTTC
cdr3_aa: CASSLDGSRRGYTF

clone_size: many
j_call: TRBJ2-1
v_call: TRBV3-1
d_call: -
cdr3_nt: TGTGCCAGCAGCCTACTACGCCCTTTCCCCGGGGACAATGAGCAGTTCTTC
cdr3_aa: CASSLLRPFPGDNEQFF

clone_size: many
j_call: TRBJ1-1
v_call: TRBV18
d_call: TRBD1
cdr3_nt: TGTGCCAGCTCACAGGGACAGGGTAACACTGAAGCTTTCTTT
cdr3_aa: CASSQGQGNTEAFF

clone_size: many
j_call: TRBJ2-7
v_call: TRBV11-2
d_call: TRBD1
cdr3_nt: TGTGCCAGCAGCTCTGACGCGGGGGACAGGGGGCAGGACGAGCAGTACTTC
cdr3_aa: CASSSDAGDRGQDEQYF

clone_size: many
j_call: TRBJ2-1
v_call: TRBV5-1
d_call: -
cdr3_nt: TGCGCCAGCAGTACGGGTGCGACGGGAGCGGATGTGCAGTTCTTC
cdr3_aa: CASSTGATGADVQFF

clone_size: many
j_call: TRBJ2-1
v_call: TRBV18
d_call: TRBD2
cdr3_nt: TGTGCCAGCTCACCGGCGGGACTAGCGGGTCGGGCCTACAATGAGCAGTTCTTC
cdr3_aa: CASSPAGLAGRAYNEQFF

clone_size: many
j_call: TRBJ2-7
v_call: TRBV20-1
d_call: -
cdr3_nt: TGCAGTGCTAGAGAGAACTCCTACGAGCAGTACTTC
cdr3_aa: CSARENSYEQYF

clone_size: many
j_call: TRBJ2-7
v_call: TRBV4-1
d_call: -
cdr3_nt: TGCGCCAGCAGCCAATTACCGGGGCTCGAGCAGTACTTC
cdr3_aa: CASSQLPGLEQYF

clone_size: many
j_call: TRBJ2-2
v_call: TRBV20-1
d_call: -
cdr3_nt: TGCAGTTACCAAGCCCTGTTCGGCACCGGGGAGCTGTTTTTT
cdr3_aa: CSYQALFGTGELFF

clone_size: many
j_call: TRBJ1-2
v_call: TRBV2
d_call: -
cdr3_nt: TGTGCCAGCAGCGGTGCGGGTGATGGCTACACCTTC
cdr3_aa: CASSGAGDGYTF

clone_size: many
j_call: TRBJ2-1
v_call: TRBV6-2/TRBV6-3
d_call: -
cdr3_nt: TGTGCCAGCAGTCTGAGAACAGGGGAGCAGTTCTTC
cdr3_aa: CASSLRTGEQFF

clone_size: many
j_call: TRBJ1-3
v_call: TRBV7-2
d_call: -
cdr3_nt: TGTGCCAGCAGCTTAGGAGGAGGGGCTGGAAACACCATATATTTT
cdr3_aa: CASSLGGGAGNTIYF

clone_size: many
j_call: TRBJ1-2
v_call: TRBV6-2/TRBV6-3
d_call: -
cdr3_nt: TGTGCCAGCCGGATTGGTCCTAGTAGCTACACCTTC
cdr3_aa: CASRIGPSSYTF

clone_size: many
j_call: TRBJ2-6
v_call: TRBV7-2
d_call: -
cdr3_nt: TGTGCCAGCAGAGATTCTGGGGCCAACGTCCTGACTTTC
cdr3_aa: CASRDSGANVLTF

clone_size: many
j_call: TRBJ1-3
v_call: TRBV12-3/TRBV12-4
d_call: TRBD1
cdr3_nt: TGTGCCAGCAGTTTAGGGACAGGCTCTGGAAACACCATATATTTT
cdr3_aa: CASSLGTGSGNTIYF

clone_size: many
j_call: TRBJ2-1
v_call: TRBV15
d_call: -
cdr3_nt: TGTGCCACCAGCACGCCCTTTGGGGGCAGCTCCTACAATGAGCAGTTCTTC
cdr3_aa: CATSTPFGGSSYNEQFF

clone_size: many
j_call: TRBJ2-2
v_call: TRBV24-1
d_call: -
cdr3_nt: TGTGCCACCAGTGACAGGGGTGTCGGGGAGCTGTTTTTT
cdr3_aa: CATSDRGVGELFF

clone_size: many
j_call: TRBJ1-1
v_call: TRBV20-1
d_call: -
cdr3_nt: TGCAGTGCTTACCCCCAGAGGTCCGGCACTGAAGCTTTCTTT
cdr3_aa: CSAYPQRSGTEAFF

clone_size: many
j_call: TRBJ2-7
v_call: TRBV20-1
d_call: -
cdr3_nt: TGCACGGTACCTAACGCCGGGAGCTACGAGCAGTACTTC
cdr3_aa: CTVPNAGSYEQYF

clone_size: many
j_call: TRBJ2-1
v_call: TRBV12-3/TRBV12-4
d_call: -
cdr3_nt: TGTGCCAGCGTTAAGGGGACGAGCTCCTACAATGAGCAGTTCTTC
cdr3_aa: CASVKGTSSYNEQFF

clone_size: many
j_call: TRBJ1-6
v_call: TRBV7-2
d_call: TRBD1
cdr3_nt: TGTGCCAGCAGCACTCACCCGGGACAGCCGAATTCACCCCTCCACTTT
cdr3_aa: CASSTHPGQPNSPLHF

clone_size: few
j_call: TRBJ2-3
v_call: TRBV5-1
d_call: -
cdr3_nt: TGCGCCAGCAGCCGAGACACAGATACGCAGTATTTT
cdr3_aa: CASSRDTDTQYF

clone_size: many
j_call: TRBJ2-7
v_call: TRBV20-1
d_call: -
cdr3_nt: TGCAGTGCTACAGGGCTATCCTACGAGCAGTACTTC
cdr3_aa: CSATGLSYEQYF

clone_size: many
j_call: TRBJ2-3
v_call: TRBV29-1
d_call: -
cdr3_nt: TGCAGCGTTGCTACGACGAGCGTGTCAGATACGCAGTATTTT
cdr3_aa: CSVATTSVSDTQYF

clone_size: many
j_call: TRBJ1-2
v_call: TRBV15
d_call: TRBD1
cdr3_nt: TGTGCCACTAAAACGGAGGGGGCCGGGGGCTACACCTTC
cdr3_aa: CATKTEGAGGYTF

clone_size: many
j_call: TRBJ1-2
v_call: TRBV5-8
d_call: -
cdr3_nt: TGTGCCAGCAGCTTTGATACATCCTACGGTGGCTACACCTTC
cdr3_aa: CASSFDTSYGGYTF

clone_size: many
j_call: TRBJ2-3
v_call: TRBV20-1
d_call: -
cdr3_nt: TGCAGTGCTAGAGGGGGGAGTGGTGATACGCAGTATTTT
cdr3_aa: CSARGGSGDTQYF

clone_size: many
j_call: TRBJ2-1
v_call: TRBV6-5
d_call: -
cdr3_nt: TGTGCCAGCAGCTTGACCCCCGAGGGTGTTAATGAGCAGTTCTTC
cdr3_aa: CASSLTPEGVNEQFF

clone_size: many
j_call: TRBJ2-5
v_call: TRBV5-1
d_call: -
cdr3_nt: TGCGCCAGCAGCTCCTCACTAGCCGGGGAGACCCAGTACTTC
cdr3_aa: CASSSSLAGETQYF

clone_size: many
j_call: TRBJ2-4
v_call: TRBV5-1
d_call: -
cdr3_nt: TGCGCCAGCAGCTTGGACAGTAAAAACATTCAGTACTTC
cdr3_aa: CASSLDSKNIQYF

clone_size: many
j_call: TRBJ2-4
v_call: TRBV5-1
d_call: -
cdr3_nt: TGCGCCAGCAGCTTGGTAGGAGGGTCCAAAAACATTCAGTACTTC
cdr3_aa: CASSLVGGSKNIQYF

clone_size: -
j_call: TRBJ2-7
v_call: TRBV12-3/TRBV12-4
d_call: TRBD2
cdr3_nt: TGTGCCAGCAGTTCCCTAGCGGGAGGGTCGTACGAGCAGTACTTC
cdr3_aa: CASSSLAGGSYEQYF

clone_size: many
j_call: TRBJ1-2
v_call: TRBV24-1
d_call: -
cdr3_nt: TGTGCCACCAGCCCCTCCGGGCCGCCGGCGTTGGGCTACACCTTC
cdr3_aa: CATSPSGPPALGYTF

clone_size: many
j_call: TRBJ2-1
v_call: TRBV7-2
d_call: -
cdr3_nt: TGTGCCAGCAGCCCCACCCCCTACGTCAATGAGCAGTTCTTC
cdr3_aa: CASSPTPYVNEQFF

clone_size: few
j_call: TRBJ2-1
v_call: TRBV12-3/TRBV12-4
d_call: -
cdr3_nt: TGTGCCAGCAGCCCGGGACGACCCTACAATGAGCAGTTCTTC
cdr3_aa: CASSPGRPYNEQFF

clone_size: many
j_call: TRBJ2-1
v_call: TRBV3-1
d_call: -
cdr3_nt: TGTGCCAGCAGCCAGGCCAGGACCTACAATGAGCAGTTCTTC
cdr3_aa: CASSQARTYNEQFF

clone_size: -
j_call: TRBJ2-7
v_call: TRBV12-3/TRBV12-4
d_call: -
cdr3_nt: TGTGCCAGCAGTTTTGGCAGGGTGGTCGACGAGCAGTACTTC
cdr3_aa: CASSFGRVVDEQYF